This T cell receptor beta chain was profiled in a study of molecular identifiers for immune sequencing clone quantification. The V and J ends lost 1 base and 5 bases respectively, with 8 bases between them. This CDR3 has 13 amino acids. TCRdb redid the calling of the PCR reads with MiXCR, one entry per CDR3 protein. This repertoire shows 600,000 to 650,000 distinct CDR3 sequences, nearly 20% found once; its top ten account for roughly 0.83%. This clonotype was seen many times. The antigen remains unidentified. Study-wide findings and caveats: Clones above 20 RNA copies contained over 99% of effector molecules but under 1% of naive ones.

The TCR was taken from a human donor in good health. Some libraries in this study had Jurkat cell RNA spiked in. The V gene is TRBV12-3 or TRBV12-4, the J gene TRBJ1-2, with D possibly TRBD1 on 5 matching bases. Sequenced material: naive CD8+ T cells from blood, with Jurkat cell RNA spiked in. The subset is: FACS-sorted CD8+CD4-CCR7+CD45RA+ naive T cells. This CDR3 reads CASSLGGIYGYTF. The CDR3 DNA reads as TGTGCCAGCAGTTTAGGGGGGATATATGGCTACACCTTC.